A single sample gave rise to the 31 T cell receptor beta chains below, sequenced in a study of monozygotic twins with inflammatory bowel disease. TCRdb re-called the 5' RACE reads and catalogs CDR3 proteins one per entry, DNA excluded. The sample's table shows over 150,000 distinct CDR3 sequences. The sequencing sample was made of blood. These receptors all stem from a human donor with ulcerative colitis or Crohn's disease, or a healthy co-twin of an affected twin (not recorded which).

V usage is TRBV3-1 and J usage is TRBJ2-1; TCRdb indicates TRBD2, and absent DNA this call remains unverified. Germline loops: CDR1 LGHDT, CDR2 YNNKEL (reference sequence). CDR3 length equals 15 residues. CDR3 in amino acids: CASSQWSGSNNEQFF.

The chain carries TRBV28 and TRBJ2-1; as DNA is missing, the TRBD2 call by TCRdb cannot be tested. Germline CDR1 and CDR2: MDHEN and SYDVKM. The CDR3 has 15 amino acids. The CDR3: CAIAPRGISYNEQFF.

This chain uses TRBV28 with TRBJ1-2. Germline V gene data show CDR1 as MDHEN and CDR2 as SYDVKM. The CDR3 spans 11 residues. The CDR3 loop reads CASGYRYGYTF.

This chain joins TRBV5-1 and TRBJ1-1; TCRdb's D call, TRBD1, is unchecked because there is no DNA. CDR3 length: 13 amino acids. The germline V gene encodes CDR1 SGHRS and CDR2 YFSETQ. The CDR3 loop reads CASRVGGNTEVFF.

J is TRBJ1-3 and V is TRBV15. CDR3 size: 20 residues. CDR1 and CDR2 from the germline V gene are LNHNV and YYDKDF (reference sequence). The CDR3 reads CATSRVRPAAIPSGGNTIYF.

The gene calls are TRBV10-3 and TRBJ2-7. The CDR3 length is 13 residues. Germline assignment: CDR1 ENHRY and CDR2 SYGVKD. The CDR3 loop reads CAISLDISYEQYF.

The V and J genes are TRBV6-2 or TRBV6-3 and TRBJ1-5; TCRdb's D gene call, TRBD1, goes unchecked for lack of DNA. The CDR3 sequence is 20 residues long. Germline V gene sequence: CDR1 MNHEY, CDR2 SVGEGT. The CDR3 is CASSYSEQGDVDLSNQPQHF.

The rearrangement joins TRBV7-2 to TRBJ2-2; the TRBD1 assignment by TCRdb is unverifiable without DNA. CDR1 is SGHTA, CDR2 FQGNSA, per germline. The CDR3 sequence is 17 residues long. Here the CDR3 reads CASSEHRDRVLAGELFF.

CDR3 in amino acids: CASSQAAGTSYEQYF. The genes are TRBV4-2 and TRBJ2-7; the D call from TCRdb, TRBD2, cannot be confirmed without DNA. CDR3 length: 15 amino acids. Germline CDR1 is LGHNA and CDR2 is YNFKEQ.

This chain connects TRBV20-1 to TRBJ2-1; there is no DNA to check the TCRdb D call of TRBD1. The CDR3 covers 15 residues. From germline, CDR1 is DFQATT and CDR2 SNEGSKA (reference sequence). CDR3 region: CSASRRDPSYNEQFF.

The V gene is TRBV28, the J gene TRBJ2-3. CDR3 length equals 14 residues. Germline CDR1 is MDHEN and CDR2 is SYDVKM. CDR3: CASSSVKGTDTQYF.

This rearrangement joins TRBV2 to TRBJ2-2; TCRdb's D call, TRBD1, is unchecked because there is no DNA. Per germline, CDR1 SNHLY and CDR2 FYNNEI. This CDR3 spans 13 amino acids. CDR3 protein: CASTWGYTGELFF. The full variable domain, completed using reference TRBV2 and TRBJ2-2, is EPEVTQTPSHQVTQMGQEVILRCVPISNHLYFYWYRQILGQKVEFLVSFYNNEISEKSEIFDDQFSVERPDGSNFTLKIRSTKLEDSAMYFCASTWGYTGELFFGEGSRLTVL.

This chain links TRBV12-3 or TRBV12-4 with TRBJ2-7; as DNA is missing, the TRBD1 call by TCRdb cannot be tested. This CDR3 is 14 amino acids long. Here the CDR3 reads CASSFRTGTHEQYF.

The gene calls are TRBV6-2 or TRBV6-3 and TRBJ2-3. CDR3 length: 12 amino acids. Germline lookup yields CDR1 MNHEY and CDR2 SVGEGT. The CDR3 loop is CASTQSTDTQYF.

The V and J genes are TRBV6-2 or TRBV6-3 and TRBJ2-5; the D call of TRBD1 rests on TCRdb alone, since no DNA is present to check it. CDR1 is MNHEY, CDR2 SVGEGT, per germline. The CDR3 has 15 amino acids. CDR3 loop: CASSYPGQGGETQYF.

V is TRBV20-1 and J is TRBJ1-1; TCRdb designates TRBD1, a call that cannot be tested without DNA. This CDR3 is built from 15 residues. Germline V gene lookup returns CDR1 DFQATT and CDR2 SNEGSKA (reference sequence). CDR3 region: CSASPGAGGSTEAFF.

The chain uses TRBV14 and TRBJ2-7; the TRBD1 assignment by TCRdb is unverifiable without DNA. Germline V lookup: CDR1 SGHDN, CDR2 FVKESK. CDR3 length equals 13 residues. The CDR3 loop is CASSLQGSYEQYF. The full variable domain, rest sourced from reference TRBV14 and TRBJ2-7, is EAGVTQFPSHSVIEKGQTVTLRCDPISGHDNLYWYRRVMGKEIKFLLHFVKESKQDESGMPNNRFLAERTGGTYSTLKVQPAELEDSGVYFCASSLQGSYEQYFGPGTRLTVT.

V and J are TRBV6-2 or TRBV6-3 and TRBJ1-3. Germline V gene sequence: CDR1 MNHEY, CDR2 SVGEGT. The CDR3 is 14 amino acids. This chain's CDR3 is CASSPDNSGNTIYF.

The rearrangement links TRBV29-1 to TRBJ2-3; lacking DNA, the TRBD1 call made by TCRdb goes unchecked. Germline CDR1 and CDR2: SQVTM and ANQGSEA. CDR3 length: 17 amino acids. The CDR3 spells CSVEEDTGGAGTDTQYF.

The chain combines TRBV5-1 with TRBJ2-7; TCRdb selects TRBD2, and the lack of DNA leaves this call unchecked. The CDR3 runs 18 residues. Germline V gene data show CDR1 as SGHRS and CDR2 as YFSETQ. CDR3 sequence: CASSHSGGLARDYYEQYF.

The rearrangement uses TRBV6-1 and TRBJ2-7; TCRdb's assignment of TRBD2 cannot be checked, as there is no DNA. The CDR3 totals 14 residues. The V gene's germline CDR1 is MNHNS and CDR2 SASEGT. The CDR3 loop is CASTGRKDPYEQYF.

The CDR3 loop is CASSPLGTADNSPLHF. The chain combines TRBV18 with TRBJ1-6; checking the TCRdb D call of TRBD1 is not possible without DNA. The CDR3 contains 16 residues. CDR1 and CDR2 (germline): KGHSH, LQKENI.

The rearrangement uses TRBV11-3 and TRBJ2-5. The CDR3 has 14 residues. Germline V gives CDR1 SGHNT, CDR2 YENEEA. CDR3 amino acids: CASSRGSYQETQYF.

This chain links TRBV3-1 with TRBJ2-3. CDR3 length equals 14 residues. Germline V gene data show CDR1 as LGHDT and CDR2 as YNNKEL (reference sequence). This CDR3 reads CASRIKVGTDTQYF.

This chain links TRBV5-1 with TRBJ2-1. The CDR3 totals 12 residues. In germline, CDR1 is SGHRS, CDR2 YFSETQ. The CDR3 sequence: CASIGSYNEQFF.

The genes are TRBV12-3 or TRBV12-4 and TRBJ1-5; TCRdb gives TRBD1 as the D gene, but with no DNA this cannot be confirmed. The CDR3 loop spans 15 amino acids. This CDR3 is CASRLGQESGQPQHF.

The chain uses TRBV29-1 and TRBJ2-7; without DNA, the TCRdb call of TRBD1 cannot be checked. The CDR3 contains 15 residues. Germline V gives CDR1 SQVTM, CDR2 ANQGSEA. CDR3 amino acids: CSAGLQGSAIYELYF.

This chain links TRBV7-2 with TRBJ1-1; TCRdb selects TRBD1, and the lack of DNA leaves this call unchecked. This CDR3 is built from 15 residues. Germline-derived CDR1 and CDR2 are SGHTA and FQGNSA. CDR3 region: CASSYRSNRGLEAFF.

The chain links TRBV10-3 to TRBJ2-4; TCRdb indicates TRBD2, and absent DNA this call remains unverified. This CDR3 contains 13 residues. From germline, CDR1 is ENHRY and CDR2 SYGVKD. CDR3 residues: CAISESREGIQYF.

V gene TRBV24-1 combines with J gene TRBJ1-1. Germline values: CDR1 KGHDR, CDR2 SFDVKD. The CDR3 runs 13 residues. The CDR3 protein is CATSDGWDTEAFF.

This chain joins TRBV3-1 and TRBJ1-6. Germline V lookup: CDR1 LGHDT, CDR2 YNNKEL (reference sequence). CDR3 length: 17 amino acids. CDR3 region: CASSQESRAYYNSPLHF.